These T cell receptor beta chains were read from a single sample in a study of T cell responses to AZD1222 COVID-19 vaccine. Clones were sequenced by immunoSEQ multiplex PCR, and TCRdb holds only the in-frame ones, with some missing. Seen here are 110,000 to 150,000 clones, roughly 88% observed once, and the top ten hold more than 7%. The sequenced sample was peripheral blood, obtained on day 0 of AZD1222 vaccination. These receptors originate from an adult in good health. CDR3s include the opening cysteine and the closing phenylalanine or tryptophan. Each record gives: V gene, clone size, D gene, J gene, CDR3 protein, CDR3 DNA. The D gene is left open where the match is weak. Size is stated for part of the rows, as once, few or many counts, or as a class when the clone is expanded.

TRBV5-4	.	.	TRBJ1-1	CASSLGGGGTEAFF	TGTGCCAGCAGCCTGGGAGGAGGGGGTACTGAAGCTTTCTTT
TRBV4-1	.	.	TRBJ2-7	CASSAGAAYEQYF	TGCGCCAGCAGCGCCGGGGCCGCCTACGAGCAGTACTTC
TRBV4-1	.	.	TRBJ1-2	CASSQDRVGGPGYTF	TGCGCCAGCAGCCAAGATAGGGTCGGGGGGCCTGGCTACACCTTC
TRBV19	.	TRBD1	TRBJ2-5	CASSRGQGGEETQYF	TGTGCCAGTAGCCGCGGACAGGGAGGCGAAGAGACCCAGTACTTC
TRBV7-2	.	TRBD2	TRBJ2-5	CASSWGGVPNQETQYF	TGTGCCAGCAGCTGGGGGGGAGTACCTAACCAAGAGACCCAGTACTTC
TRBV29-1	.	TRBD2	TRBJ2-5	CSVELAGSQETQYF	TGCAGCGTTGAACTAGCGGGATCACAAGAGACCCAGTACTTC
TRBV4-2	few	.	TRBJ2-1	CASSQDQGGTSYNEQFF	TGTGCCAGCAGCCAAGATCAAGGCGGTACCTCCTACAATGAGCAGTTCTTC
TRBV7-2	.	.	TRBJ2-5	CASSLAQGLGETQYF	TGTGCCAGCAGCTTAGCGCAAGGTCTCGGGGAGACCCAGTACTTC
TRBV10-3	few	.	TRBJ2-1	CAISALNEQFF	TGTGCCATCAGTGCGCTGAATGAGCAGTTCTTC
TRBV19	.	.	TRBJ2-7	CASSIASTGRASYEQYF	TGTGCCAGTAGTATCGCTTCGACAGGGAGGGCCTCCTACGAGCAGTACTTC
TRBV24-1	.	.	TRBJ2-1	CATSDHWGRSSYNEQFF	TGTGCCACCAGTGACCATTGGGGCAGGAGCTCCTACAATGAGCAGTTCTTC
TRBV6-1	.	.	TRBJ1-2	CASSEVVANYGYTF	TGTGCCAGCAGTGAAGTGGTGGCTAACTATGGCTACACCTTC
TRBV19	.	.	TRBJ2-1	CASMAHGGRTDEQFF	TGTGCCAGTATGGCCCACGGGGGGCGTACCGATGAGCAGTTCTTC
TRBV30	.	.	TRBJ2-1	CAWSVGGYNEQFF	TGTGCCTGGAGTGTAGGGGGGTACAATGAGCAGTTCTTC
TRBV6-6	.	.	TRBJ1-2	CAGTQGAADGYTF	TGTGCCGGCACTCAAGGGGCTGCTGATGGCTACACCTTC
TRBV2	.	.	TRBJ1-3	CASSTLGGASGNTIYF	TGTGCCAGCAGTACCCTCGGCGGGGCCTCTGGAAACACCATATATTTT
TRBV11-2	.	.	TRBJ2-5	CASSLWAGVAGGMETQYF	TGTGCCAGCAGCTTGTGGGCCGGGGTCGCAGGCGGGATGGAGACCCAGTACTTC